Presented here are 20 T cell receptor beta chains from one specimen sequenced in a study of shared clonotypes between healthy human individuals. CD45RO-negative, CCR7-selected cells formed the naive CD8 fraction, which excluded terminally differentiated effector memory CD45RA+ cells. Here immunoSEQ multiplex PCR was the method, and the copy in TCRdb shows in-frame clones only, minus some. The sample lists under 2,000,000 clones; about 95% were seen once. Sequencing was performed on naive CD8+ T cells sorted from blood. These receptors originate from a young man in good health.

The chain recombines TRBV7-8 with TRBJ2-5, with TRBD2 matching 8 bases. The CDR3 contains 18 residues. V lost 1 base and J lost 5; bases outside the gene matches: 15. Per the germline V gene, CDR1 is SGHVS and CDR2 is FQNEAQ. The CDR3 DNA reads TGTGCCAGCAGCTTAGGGGAGGCTAGCGGGCCGATGTGGGAGACCCAGTACTTC. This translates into CASSLGEASGPMWETQYF.

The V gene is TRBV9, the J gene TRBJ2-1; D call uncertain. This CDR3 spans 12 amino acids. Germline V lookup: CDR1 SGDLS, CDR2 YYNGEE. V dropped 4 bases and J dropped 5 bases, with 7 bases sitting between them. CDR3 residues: CASSRADNEQFF. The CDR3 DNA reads TGTGCCAGCAGCCGGGCTGACAATGAGCAGTTCTTC.

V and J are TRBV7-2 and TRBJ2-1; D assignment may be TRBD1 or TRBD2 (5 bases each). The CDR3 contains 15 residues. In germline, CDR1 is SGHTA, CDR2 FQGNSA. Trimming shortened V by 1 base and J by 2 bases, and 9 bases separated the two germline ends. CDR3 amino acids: CASSLVPGPYNEQFF. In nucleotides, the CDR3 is TGTGCCAGCAGCTTAGTTCCGGGGCCCTACAATGAGCAGTTCTTC.

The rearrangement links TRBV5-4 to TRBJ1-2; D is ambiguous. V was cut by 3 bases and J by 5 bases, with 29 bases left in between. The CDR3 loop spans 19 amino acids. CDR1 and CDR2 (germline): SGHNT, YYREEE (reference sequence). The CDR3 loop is CASSYDRVRPGSSTYGYTF. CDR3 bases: TGTGCCAGCAGCTATGACCGCGTCCGGCCGGGGAGCTCCACATATGGCTACACCTTC.

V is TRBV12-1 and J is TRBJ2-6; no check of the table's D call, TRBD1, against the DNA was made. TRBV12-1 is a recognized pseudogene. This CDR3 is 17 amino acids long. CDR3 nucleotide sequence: TGTGCCAGCAGTTCCCGACAGGGCCCCTCTGGGGCCAACGTCCTGACTTTC. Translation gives CASSSRQGPSGANVLTF.

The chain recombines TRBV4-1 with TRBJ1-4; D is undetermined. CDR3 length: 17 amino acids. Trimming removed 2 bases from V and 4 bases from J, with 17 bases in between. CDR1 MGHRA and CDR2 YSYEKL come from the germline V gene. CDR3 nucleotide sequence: TGCGCCAGCAGCCAACAGGTTCCCTCAGTCTTTAATGAAAAACTGTTTTTT. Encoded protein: CASSQQVPSVFNEKLFF.

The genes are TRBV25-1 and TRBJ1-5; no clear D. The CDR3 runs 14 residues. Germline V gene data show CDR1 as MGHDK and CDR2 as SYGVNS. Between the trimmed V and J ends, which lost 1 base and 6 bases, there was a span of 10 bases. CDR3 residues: CASSESGPSQPQHF. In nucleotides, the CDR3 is TGTGCCAGCAGTGAATCAGGTCCCAGTCAGCCCCAGCATTTT. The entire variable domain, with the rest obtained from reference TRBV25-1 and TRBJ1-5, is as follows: EADIYQTPRYLVIGTGKKITLECSQTMGHDKMYWYQQDPGMELHLIHYSYGVNSTEKGDLSSESTVSRIRTEHFPLTLESARPSHTSQYLCASSESGPSQPQHFGDGTRLSIL.

The CDR3 reads CASNVGGGQGETQYF. The CDR3 DNA reads TGCGCCAGCAACGTGGGAGGGGGACAGGGGGAGACCCAGTACTTC. This chain connects TRBV10-2 to TRBJ2-5, with 10 nucleotides matching TRBD1. V dropped 7 bases and J dropped 5; count of bases not matched to a gene: 10. This CDR3 comprises 15 residues. CDR1 WSHSY and CDR2 SAAADI come from the germline V gene.

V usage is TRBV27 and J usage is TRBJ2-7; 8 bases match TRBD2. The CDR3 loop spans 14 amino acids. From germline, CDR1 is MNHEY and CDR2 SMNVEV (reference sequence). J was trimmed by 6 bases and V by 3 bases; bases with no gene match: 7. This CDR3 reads CASSFTGTSAEQYF. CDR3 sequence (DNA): TGTGCCAGCAGTTTCACCGGGACTAGTGCCGAGCAGTACTTC.

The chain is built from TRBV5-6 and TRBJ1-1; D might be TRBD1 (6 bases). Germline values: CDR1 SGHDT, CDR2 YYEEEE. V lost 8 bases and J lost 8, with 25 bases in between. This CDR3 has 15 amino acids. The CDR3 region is CASTPVGQGLLEAFF. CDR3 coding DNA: TGTGCCAGTACCCCGGTGGGGCAGGGGTTGCTCGAAGCTTTCTTT.

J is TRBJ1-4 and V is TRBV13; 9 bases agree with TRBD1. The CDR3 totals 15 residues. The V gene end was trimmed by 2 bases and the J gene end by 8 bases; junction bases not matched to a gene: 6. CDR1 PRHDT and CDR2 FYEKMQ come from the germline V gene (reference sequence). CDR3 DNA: TGTGCCAGCAGCTTAACAGGGGGCGCGTTCGAAAAACTGTTTTTT. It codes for CASSLTGGAFEKLFF.

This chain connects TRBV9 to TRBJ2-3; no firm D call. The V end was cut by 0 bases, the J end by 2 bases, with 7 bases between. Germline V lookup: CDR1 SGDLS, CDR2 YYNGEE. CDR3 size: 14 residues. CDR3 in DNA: TGTGCCAGCAGCGTAGGAGGTTTCACAGATACGCAGTATTTT. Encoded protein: CASSVGGFTDTQYF.

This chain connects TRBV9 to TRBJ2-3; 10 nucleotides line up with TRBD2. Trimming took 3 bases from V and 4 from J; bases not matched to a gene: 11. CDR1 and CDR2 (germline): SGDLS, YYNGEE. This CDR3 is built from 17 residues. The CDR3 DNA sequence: TGTGCCAGCAGCGGTTGGACGAGCGGGGGGGCCCCAGATACGCAGTATTTT. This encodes CASSGWTSGGAPDTQYF.

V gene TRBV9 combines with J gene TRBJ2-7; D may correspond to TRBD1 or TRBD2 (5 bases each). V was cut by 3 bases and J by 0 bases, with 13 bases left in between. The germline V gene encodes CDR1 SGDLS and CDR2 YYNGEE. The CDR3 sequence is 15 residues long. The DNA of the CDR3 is TGTGCCAGCAGCGCTTCGGGACGCAACTCCTACGAGCAGTACTTC. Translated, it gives CASSASGRNSYEQYF.

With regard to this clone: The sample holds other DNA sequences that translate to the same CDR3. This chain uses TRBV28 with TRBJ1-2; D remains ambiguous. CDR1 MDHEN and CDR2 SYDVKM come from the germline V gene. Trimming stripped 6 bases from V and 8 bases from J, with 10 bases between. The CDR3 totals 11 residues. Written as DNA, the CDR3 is TGTGCCAGCAGCCTGTCATCGGGCTACACCTTC. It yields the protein CASSLSSGYTF.

CDR3 nucleotides: TGCGCCAGCAGCCCCATGGGACTAGCGGGAGAAGACTACACCGGGGAGCTGTTTTTT. It translates to CASSPMGLAGEDYTGELFF. The rearrangement joins TRBV5-1 to TRBJ2-2; 14 bases match TRBD2. This CDR3 region has 19 residues. The germline V gene has CDR1 SGHRS and CDR2 YFSETQ. J gave up 3 bases and V 4 bases, and 11 bases lay outside the gene matches.

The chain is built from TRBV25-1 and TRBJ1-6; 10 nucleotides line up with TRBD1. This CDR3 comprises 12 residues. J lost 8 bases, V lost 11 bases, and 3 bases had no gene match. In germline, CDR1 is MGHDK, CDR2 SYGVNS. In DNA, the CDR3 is TGTGCCTCCGGGACAGGGGATTCACCCCTCCACTTT. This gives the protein CASGTGDSPLHF.

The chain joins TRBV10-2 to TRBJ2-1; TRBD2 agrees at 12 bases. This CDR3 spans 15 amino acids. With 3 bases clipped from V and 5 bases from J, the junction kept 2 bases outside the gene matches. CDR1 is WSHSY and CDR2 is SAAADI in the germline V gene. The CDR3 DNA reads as TGCGCCAGCAGTGACCTAGCGGGGGGGGACAATGAGCAGTTCTTC. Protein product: CASSDLAGGDNEQFF.

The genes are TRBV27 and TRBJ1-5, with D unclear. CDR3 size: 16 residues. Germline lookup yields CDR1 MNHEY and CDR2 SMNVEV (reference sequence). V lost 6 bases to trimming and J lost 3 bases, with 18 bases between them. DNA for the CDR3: TGTGCCAGCAGATCGACCCAAACTGAATCCAATCAGCCCCAGCATTTT. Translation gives CASRSTQTESNQPQHF.

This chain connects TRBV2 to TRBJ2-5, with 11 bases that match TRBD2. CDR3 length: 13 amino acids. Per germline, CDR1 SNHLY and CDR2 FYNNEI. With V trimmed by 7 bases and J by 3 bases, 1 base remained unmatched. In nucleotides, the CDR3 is TGTGCCAGCAATAGCGGGGGGGAAGAGACCCAGTACTTC. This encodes CASNSGGEETQYF.